The TCR beta chain described here comes from a study of blood T cell repertoires in COVID-19. Study-level background: Material from acute and convalescent COVID-19 was sourced from the United States, Italy and Spain. Nucleic acid was either cDNA or gDNA, and it came from T cells, B-cell-depleted T cells, or PBMCs.

Seattle patients were enrolled during active infection and followed longitudinally. Germline V gene lookup returns CDR1 LGHNA and CDR2 YSLEER. Between the trimmed V and J ends, which lost 4 bases and 4 bases, there was a span of 12 bases. This CDR3 is 14 amino acids long. Per the study methods: It was from reference gene primer amplification that nucleated cell counts were estimated. The data were produced by immunoSEQ multiplex PCR, yet TCRdb's version contains in-frame clones alone and is incomplete. V and J calls and clone size are given by that table; D and trimming were obtained from the DNA. The sample consists of about 320,000 clones, approximately 89% of them appearing once.

This chain uses TRBV4-3 with TRBJ2-3; a possible D gene is TRBD2 (6 bases). This sequence originates from a woman aged 25 to 39 with COVID-19, enrolled during active disease. Sequencing input: peripheral blood. The CDR3 region has the DNA TGCGCCAGCAGCCTAGGACGGGGGTCAGATACGCAGTATTTT. It translates to CASSLGRGSDTQYF.